A selection of T cell receptor beta chains follows, all from one sample in a study of T cells in localized non-small cell lung cancer. Sequenced by immunoSEQ multiplex PCR; TCRdb stores in-frame clones only, minus some. The profile shows around 3,000 clones, 30% to 45% of them singletons. Source: lung tumor tissue, taken before any cancer treatment. All receptors come from a male donor at least 60 years old with stage I squamous cell lung carcinoma. Each CDR3 is given with its conserved first and last residue. The D gene is left open where the match is weak. Clone size appears in some rows only: once, few, many, or a class for an expanded clone.

abundance	v_gene	j_gene	d_gene	len	CDR3aa	CDR3nt
few	TRBV6-8	TRBJ2-2	TRBD1	15	CASSGTGGNTGELFF	TGTGCCAGCAGTGGGACAGGGGGGAACACCGGGGAGCTGTTTTTT
.	TRBV19	TRBJ1-2	.	15	CASSIRGAGPGGYTF	TGTGCCAGTAGTATAAGGGGGGCGGGGCCGGGAGGCTACACCTTC
few	TRBV11-3	TRBJ1-2	TRBD1	14	CASSFVGQGYGYTF	TGTGCCAGCAGCTTCGTGGGACAGGGCTATGGCTACACCTTC
.	TRBV18	TRBJ1-5	.	13	CASSRGRDQPQHF	TGTGCCAGCTCACGAGGAAGGGATCAGCCCCAGCATTTT
.	TRBV18	TRBJ2-3	.	16	CASSPPRGRVEDTQYF	TGTGCCAGCTCACCACCACGAGGGCGGGTGGAAGATACGCAGTATTTT
few	TRBV29-1	TRBJ2-1	TRBD2	14	CSVRGESSYNEQFF	TGCAGCGTACGGGGGGAAAGCTCCTACAATGAGCAGTTCTTC
.	TRBV28	TRBJ1-3	.	15	CASTEPGASGNTIYF	TGTGCCAGCACCGAACCGGGGGCAAGTGGAAACACCATATATTTT
.	TRBV19	TRBJ1-2	.	12	CASTTENYGYTF	TGTGCCAGTACGACAGAAAACTATGGCTACACCTTC
medium-sized	TRBV6-8	TRBJ2-3	.	17	CASRRDRGAGPTDTQYF	TGTGCCAGCAGGCGCGATCGGGGGGCCGGGCCGACAGATACGCAGTATTTT
.	TRBV28	TRBJ1-2	.	13	CASSSGRAYGYTF	TGTGCCAGCAGTTCGGGACGGGCCTATGGCTACACCTTC
.	TRBV18	TRBJ2-7	.	14	CASSPDRYGTEQYF	TGTGCCAGCTCACCCGACAGGTACGGTACCGAGCAGTACTTC
medium-sized	TRBV6-8	TRBJ1-5	.	16	CASSYPLRRGNQPQHF	TGTGCCAGCAGTTACCCCCTGAGAAGGGGAAACCAGCCCCAGCATTTT
.	TRBV29-1	TRBJ1-1	.	12	CSGYRVGSEAFF	TGCAGCGGCTACAGGGTAGGGTCTGAAGCTTTCTTT
.	TRBV6-8	TRBJ2-7	TRBD1	14	CASSYADRRNEQYF	TGTGCCAGCAGTTACGCGGACAGGCGCAACGAGCAGTACTTC
large	TRBV14	TRBJ2-3	.	14	CASSPTGTTDTQYF	TGTGCCAGCAGCCCGACAGGAACGACAGATACGCAGTATTTT
.	TRBV5-1	TRBJ1-1	TRBD1	16	CASSLEGAGQMTEAFF	TGCGCCAGCAGCTTGGAGGGAGCGGGACAGATGACTGAAGCTTTCTTT
.	TRBV19	TRBJ2-7	.	13	CASSGLTFYEQYF	TGTGCCAGTAGCGGACTCACCTTCTACGAGCAGTACTTC
.	TRBV11-3	TRBJ1-1	TRBD1	14	CASSPDRGGTEAFF	TGTGCCAGCAGCCCTGACAGGGGTGGCACTGAAGCTTTCTTT
few	TRBV6-8	TRBJ2-1	.	12	CASGKTVNEQFF	TGTGCCAGCGGGAAGACGGTTAATGAGCAGTTCTTC
few	TRBV15	TRBJ1-4	.	14	CATSRDRVGEKLFF	TGTGCCACCAGCAGAGATCGAGTAGGTGAAAAACTGTTTTTT
.	TRBV28	TRBJ1-3	TRBD1	15	CASKPGGLSGNTIYF	TGTGCCAGCAAGCCAGGGGGCCTCTCTGGAAACACCATATATTTT
.	TRBV5-1	TRBJ1-1	.	14	CASSLEFQGTEAFF	TGCGCCAGCAGCTTGGAATTTCAGGGGACTGAAGCTTTCTTT
.	TRBV6-8	TRBJ2-7	.	15	CASSSDSGPSYEQYF	TGTGCCAGCAGTTCAGATAGCGGACCCTCCTACGAGCAGTACTTC
few	TRBV6-7	TRBJ2-7	.	12	CASSSTVYEQYF	TGTGCCAGCAGTTCGACGGTCTACGAGCAGTACTTC
.	TRBV28	TRBJ2-7	.	14	CASSPHRASYEQYF	TGTGCCAGCAGTCCCCATCGGGCATCCTACGAGCAGTACTTC
.	TRBV19	TRBJ2-1	TRBD2	15	CASSITAGGYNEQFF	TGTGCCAGTAGTATTACAGCGGGAGGGTATAATGAGCAGTTCTTC
few	TRBV6-4	TRBJ1-4	.	16	CASSEAFTRGGEKLFF	TGTGCCAGCAGTGAAGCGTTTACACGAGGGGGGGAAAAACTGTTTTTT
medium-sized	TRBV13	TRBJ2-7	.	13	CASSLAGEYEQYF	TGTGCCAGCAGCTTAGCAGGGGAATACGAGCAGTACTTC
.	TRBV29-1	TRBJ2-1	.	15	CSASRAGSSYNEQFF	TGCAGCGCCTCAAGGGCGGGATCCTCCTACAATGAGCAGTTCTTC
.	TRBV29-1	TRBJ2-7	.	12	CSVSTGSYEQYF	TGCAGCGTTTCTACAGGGTCTTACGAGCAGTACTTC
few	TRBV6-8	TRBJ1-2	.	16	CASSYSSADGGYGYTF	TGTGCCAGCAGTTACTCGAGCGCAGATGGGGGCTATGGCTACACCTTC
few	TRBV30	TRBJ1-1	.	11	CAWRTYTEAFF	TGTGCCTGGAGAACGTACACTGAAGCTTTCTTT
.	TRBV18	TRBJ2-5	.	14	CASSPAGTQETQYF	TGTGCCAGCTCACCCGCCGGGACGCAAGAGACCCAGTACTTC
.	TRBV11-3	TRBJ2-2	.	16	CASSLYWTSNTGELFF	TGTGCCAGCAGCTTATACTGGACTTCCAACACCGGGGAGCTGTTTTTT
few	TRBV15	TRBJ1-4	.	14	CATSREGGNEKLFF	TGTGCCACCAGCAGAGAGGGGGGGAATGAAAAACTGTTTTTT
.	TRBV11-3	TRBJ2-1	TRBD2	17	CASSLLTSGRANNEQFF	TGTGCCAGCAGCTTACTTACTAGCGGGAGGGCCAACAATGAGCAGTTCTTC
few	TRBV9	TRBJ2-1	.	12	CASSPEGHEQFF	TGTGCCAGCAGCCCCGAGGGGCATGAGCAGTTCTTC
few	TRBV6-8	TRBJ1-1	.	13	CASKKGLNTEAFF	TGTGCCAGCAAAAAGGGTTTGAACACTGAAGCTTTCTTT
medium-sized	TRBV11-3	TRBJ1-1	.	14	CASSGRGRQVGAFF	TGTGCCAGCAGCGGTAGGGGAAGACAGGTCGGGGCTTTCTTT